A selection of T cell receptor beta chains follows, all from one sample in a study of blood T cell repertoires in COVID-19. Repertoires were generated with immunoSEQ multiplex PCR, while TCRdb's copy carries only in-frame clones and drops some. The sample shows about 120,000 clones, 75% to 90% of them seen only once. The sequenced material came from peripheral blood. The receptors were gathered from a woman aged 65 to 85 with acute or convalescent COVID-19. The conserved cysteine and the conserved F or W are not part of the CDR3 here. A D gene is named only where the DNA matches it firmly.

V gene: TRBV4-1; J gene: TRBJ1-1; D gene: -; CDR3 protein: ASSQLQDTNTEAF
V gene: TRBV19; J gene: TRBJ1-5; D gene: TRBD1; CDR3 protein: ASSRQGANQPQH
V gene: TRBV30; J gene: TRBJ1-2; D gene: TRBD1; CDR3 protein: AWSTQQGGGYT
V gene: TRBV27; J gene: TRBJ2-3; D gene: TRBD2; CDR3 protein: ASSLLAGTYTDTQY
V gene: TRBV11-3; J gene: TRBJ1-6; D gene: -; CDR3 protein: ASSLPGENSPLH
V gene: TRBV18; J gene: TRBJ1-2; D gene: TRBD1; CDR3 protein: ASSSPLRDSLLYT
V gene: TRBV5-5; J gene: TRBJ1-3; D gene: -; CDR3 protein: ASSLARDLAGNTIY
V gene: TRBV5-4; J gene: TRBJ1-1; D gene: -; CDR3 protein: ASSLEWGGTEAF
V gene: TRBV24-1; J gene: TRBJ1-5; D gene: -; CDR3 protein: ATSDLLQGRVDNQPQH
V gene: TRBV19; J gene: TRBJ2-2; D gene: -; CDR3 protein: ASSTRTDTGELF
V gene: TRBV3-1/TRBV3-2; J gene: TRBJ1-6; D gene: TRBD1; CDR3 protein: ASSQDVRDRGNSPLH
V gene: TRBV27; J gene: TRBJ2-1; D gene: -; CDR3 protein: ASSFSAFLDEQF
V gene: TRBV19; J gene: TRBJ1-4; D gene: TRBD1; CDR3 protein: ASSETGGSEKLF
V gene: TRBV7-3; J gene: TRBJ2-7; D gene: TRBD1; CDR3 protein: ASSPQGGGSAYEQY
V gene: TRBV7-9; J gene: TRBJ1-4; D gene: TRBD1; CDR3 protein: ASSLLGTGAEKLF
V gene: TRBV12-5; J gene: TRBJ1-5; D gene: -; CDR3 protein: ASGLGDSNQPQH
V gene: TRBV5-4; J gene: TRBJ2-1; D gene: TRBD2; CDR3 protein: ASSEDGGTYNEQF
V gene: TRBV28; J gene: TRBJ1-3; D gene: TRBD1; CDR3 protein: ARHDRQGGGGNTIY
V gene: TRBV29-1; J gene: TRBJ1-1; D gene: -; CDR3 protein: SVRTALSNTEAF
V gene: TRBV7-3; J gene: TRBJ2-2; D gene: -; CDR3 protein: ASSLQGGSNTGELF
V gene: TRBV6-5; J gene: TRBJ1-1; D gene: TRBD1; CDR3 protein: ASSYWGQGMNTEAF
V gene: TRBV5-1; J gene: TRBJ2-5; D gene: TRBD2; CDR3 protein: ASSSTSGGAAKTQY
V gene: TRBV2; J gene: TRBJ2-5; D gene: TRBD1; CDR3 protein: ASSEGQGVGAQY
V gene: TRBV11-2; J gene: TRBJ2-2; D gene: -; CDR3 protein: ASSLVLITGELF
V gene: TRBV6-5; J gene: TRBJ1-1; D gene: -; CDR3 protein: ASSYSRGVEAEAF
V gene: TRBV30; J gene: TRBJ2-7; D gene: TRBD2; CDR3 protein: AWRGGFSYEQY
V gene: TRBV25-1; J gene: TRBJ1-4; D gene: -; CDR3 protein: ASTPRSPNEKLF
V gene: TRBV7-9; J gene: TRBJ2-7; D gene: TRBD1; CDR3 protein: ASSLGQGASFYEQY
V gene: TRBV28; J gene: TRBJ2-1; D gene: TRBD1; CDR3 protein: ASMEGQGRYNEQF
V gene: TRBV28; J gene: TRBJ1-4; D gene: -; CDR3 protein: ASTVAGGIVGTTNEKLF
V gene: TRBV24-1; J gene: TRBJ2-5; D gene: -; CDR3 protein: ATSESGRTQETQY